This record covers a single TCR beta chain. CDR3 length: 14 residues. With 4 bases removed from V and 3 bases from J, the gap between germline ends came to 13 bases. Germline CDR1 is MNHEY and CDR2 is SVGAGI. This record belongs to a study of CD8 T cells in Susac syndrome. An amount of RNA that ranged from roughly 0.5 to 1 ug was reverse transcribed with random hexamers. One entry per CDR3 protein, called by TCRdb with MiXCR from the immunoSEQ multiplex PCR reads. The repertoire holds about 430,000 distinct CDR3 sequences, 85% seen once, with about 0.1% in the top ten. This receptor was identified in a human donor with multiple sclerosis. Sequencing used CD8+ T cells from PBMCs. The chain carries TRBV6-5 and TRBJ2-7; D is perhaps TRBD1 (6 bases). CDR3 residues: CASSFSGHVYEQYF. In DNA, the CDR3 is TGTGCCAGCAGTTTCTCGGGACACGTCTACGAGCAGTACTTC.